This TCR beta chain was documented in a study of shared clonotypes between healthy human individuals. Overall study findings and caveats: The represented genetic and exposure-history diversity was limited by the small number of donors.

This clone was seen only once. Its specificity is not known. Naive CD8 cells lacked CD45RO, underwent positive selection for CCR7 and left out terminally differentiated effector memory CD45RA+ cells. Method: immunoSEQ multiplex PCR; TCRdb's copy keeps in-frame clones and lacks some. The sample has about 2 million clones, approximately 95% seen once. The CDR3 sequence is 16 residues long. Germline V lookup: CDR1 LGHNA, CDR2 YSLEER. Between the trimmed V and J ends, which lost 0 bases and 1 base, there was a span of 10 bases. The sequencing input was naive CD8+ T cells sorted from blood. The J gene is TRBJ2-1, the V gene TRBV4-3, with D possibly matching TRBD2 (6 bases). The sequence was collected from a man between 18 and 35 years old in good health. CDR3 residues: CASSQDGSGSYNEQFF. The CDR3 DNA follows: TGCGCCAGCAGCCAAGATGGGAGCGGGTCCTACAATGAGCAGTTCTTC.